This TCR beta chain was recovered during a study of T-cell memory formation after mild COVID-19. Study as a whole: Among the donors, TCR clusters were largely specific to each donor.

Constant-segment primers were used for 5'RACE, and the resulting TCR alpha and TCR beta cDNA libraries carried sample barcodes and UMIs. One entry per CDR3 protein results from TCRdb running MiXCR on the 5' RACE reads. Of 300,000 to 350,000 distinct CDR3 sequences listed, 13% are singletons. Unmatched junction bases numbered 3, after V lost 2 bases and J lost 4 bases. CDR1 and CDR2 (germline): MNHEY, SMNVEV (reference sequence). The CDR3 spans 15 residues. Study outcomes and limitations: Mainly CM and EM harbored the contracting CD4+ clones; mainly EMRA harbored the CD8+ ones. A balance of CD4 and CD8 characterized clones contracting day 15 to 85, whereas later expanders leaned CD4+.

This clonotype came up many times. Its antigen is as yet unknown. Sequenced input: PBMCs or a T cell subset sorted from them (not recorded which). This rearrangement joins TRBV27 to TRBJ2-1, with 9 positions matching TRBD2. This clonotype was obtained from a man in his late teens or twenties who had mild COVID-19 (a few samples of this study predate the infection). Cell type and time point are not known. The CDR3 spells CASSLIAGVYNEQFF. In DNA form, the CDR3 reads TGTGCCAGCAGTTTAATAGCGGGGGTATACAATGAGCAGTTCTTC.